This T cell receptor (beta chain) was identified in a study of T cells in Graves' hyperthyroidism and ophthalmopathy. General study points: Before onset, ophthalmopathy was predicted by the model a median roughly 6.8 months earlier. Researchers found most expanded thyroid clonotypes above 0.001 in blood as well.

The blood sample dates from first hyperthyroidism diagnosis, preceding any ophthalmopathy symptoms. This clonotype was observed at least ten times. Its matching antigen is unknown. TCR beta CDR3 sequences were amplified from RNA transcripts. The TCR CDR3 was amplified in a first-round RT-PCR using the HTBI primer set. From the multiplex PCR reads, TCRdb called clonotypes with MiXCR, one entry per CDR3 protein. The data show about 25,000 distinct CDR3 sequences, around 54% seen once. V gave up 10 bases and J gave up 5 bases, with 17 bases separating them. Per germline, CDR1 SGHTA and CDR2 FQGNSA. This CDR3 has 13 residues.

This TCR derives from a woman aged 40 to 55 with Graves' hyperthyroidism that later progressed to Graves' ophthalmopathy. Specimen: blood. J is TRBJ2-5 and V is TRBV7-2, with D perhaps matching TRBD2 (6 bases). CDR3 in amino acids: CATAGGVGETQYF. CDR3 DNA sequence: TGTGCCACCGCCGGGGGAGTTGGGGAGACCCAGTACTTC.